This T cell receptor beta chain was captured in a study of cytomegalovirus exposure and HLA in healthy donors. Study-wide context: Within an early data release were tens of millions of unique TCRs drawn from HLA-typed donors. The study, taken as a whole, reports: One cluster of highly shared sequence variants probably arose as a sequencing artifact. Per a prior analysis, the majority of TCR beta V segments were productive roughly 87% or roughly 30% of the time. When analyzed later, a missense DCLRE1C variant was found to be linked to TCR beta V- and J-gene trimming.

V lost 8 bases and J lost 0, with 11 bases in between. Germline-derived CDR1 and CDR2 are MDHEN and SYDVKM. This CDR3 comprises 14 residues. About this clone itself: The antigen is undetermined.

PCR involved 60 Vbeta and 13 Jbeta primers. Here immunoSEQ multiplex PCR was the method, and the copy in TCRdb shows in-frame clones only, minus some. The top ten hold around 1.9% of the sample, which has roughly 130,000 clones, roughly 79% seen once. The sample consisted of PBMCs. The chain carries TRBV28 and TRBJ1-5; D not certain. The TCR comes from a woman aged 40 to 50 in good health and CMV-seronegative. CDR3 in DNA: TGTGCCAGCCGCTGGGAGGGTAGCAATCAGCCCCAGCATTTT. It translates to CASRWEGSNQPQHF.